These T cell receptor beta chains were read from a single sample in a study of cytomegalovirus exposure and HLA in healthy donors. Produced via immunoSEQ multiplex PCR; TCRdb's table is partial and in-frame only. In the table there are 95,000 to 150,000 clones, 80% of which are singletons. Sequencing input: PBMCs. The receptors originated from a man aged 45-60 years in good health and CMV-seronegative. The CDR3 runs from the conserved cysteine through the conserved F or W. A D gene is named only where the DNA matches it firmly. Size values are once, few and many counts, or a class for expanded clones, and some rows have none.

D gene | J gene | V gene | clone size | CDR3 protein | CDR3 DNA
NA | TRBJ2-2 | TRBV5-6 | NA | CASSFYRAGTGELFF | TGTGCCAGCAGCTTTTACAGGGCGGGCACCGGGGAGCTGTTTTTT
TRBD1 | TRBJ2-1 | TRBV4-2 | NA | CASSQDPGQEDNEQFF | TGTGCCAGCAGCCAAGATCCGGGACAGGAAGACAATGAGCAGTTCTTC
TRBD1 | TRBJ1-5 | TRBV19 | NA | CASSVGQIFSNQPQHF | TGTGCCAGTAGTGTGGGACAGATATTTAGCAATCAGCCCCAGCATTTT
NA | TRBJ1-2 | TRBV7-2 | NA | CASSFGQNYGYTF | TGTGCCAGCAGCTTCGGACAGAACTATGGCTACACCTTC
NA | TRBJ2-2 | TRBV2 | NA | CASSPTLSSNTGELFF | TGTGCCAGCAGTCCAACCCTCAGTTCGAACACCGGGGAGCTGTTTTTT
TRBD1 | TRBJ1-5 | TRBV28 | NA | CASSPDRGSRNQPQHF | TGTGCCAGCAGTCCAGACAGGGGGTCGAGGAATCAGCCCCAGCATTTT
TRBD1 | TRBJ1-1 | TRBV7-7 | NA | CASSLDRGTEAFF | TGTGCCAGCAGCTTGGACAGGGGTACTGAAGCTTTCTTT
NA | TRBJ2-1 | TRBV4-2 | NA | CASSQDFSRDNEQFF | TGTGCCAGCAGCCAAGATTTCTCCAGGGACAATGAGCAGTTCTTC
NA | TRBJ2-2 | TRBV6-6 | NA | CASSPGTLEETGELFF | TGTGCCAGCAGCCCCGGAACCCTCGAGGAGACCGGGGAGCTGTTTTTT
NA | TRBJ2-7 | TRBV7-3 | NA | CASSHPTVNLCEQYF | TGTGCCAGCAGCCATCCTACGGTCAATTTGTGCGAGCAGTACTTC
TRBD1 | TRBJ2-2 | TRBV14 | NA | CASSQDSRGRPGELFF | TGTGCCAGCAGCCAAGATTCCAGGGGGCGCCCCGGGGAGCTGTTTTTT
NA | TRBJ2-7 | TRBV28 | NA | CASSLYYEQYF | TGTGCCAGCAGCCTCTACTACGAGCAGTACTTC
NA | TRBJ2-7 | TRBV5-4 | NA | CASSLIPSYEQYF | TGTGCCAGCAGCTTGATCCCATCCTACGAGCAGTACTTC
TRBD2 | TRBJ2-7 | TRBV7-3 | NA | CASSLSLAGRTYEQYF | TGTGCCAGCAGCCTATCCCTAGCGGGAAGAACCTACGAGCAGTACTTC
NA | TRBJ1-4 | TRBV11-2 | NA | CASSLTRDRRGEKLFF | TGTGCCAGCAGCTTAACTAGAGACAGGAGAGGAGAAAAACTGTTTTTT
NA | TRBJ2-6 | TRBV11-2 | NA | CASSLVAGSTGANVLTF | TGTGCCAGCAGCTTAGTTGCAGGGTCAACTGGGGCCAACGTCCTGACTTTC
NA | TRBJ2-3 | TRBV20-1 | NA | CSAIKDTQYF | TGCAGTGCTATCAAAGATACGCAGTATTTT
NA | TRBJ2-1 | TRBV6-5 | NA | CASSYRLGGYNEQFF | TGTGCCAGCAGTTACCGCCTGGGGGGATACAATGAGCAGTTCTTC
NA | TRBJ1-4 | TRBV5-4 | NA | CASSEDLAGEKLFF | TGTGCCAGCAGCGAGGACTTGGCTGGTGAAAAACTGTTTTTT
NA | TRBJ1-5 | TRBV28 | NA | CAARGGWAGEPQHF | TGTGCCGCTAGGGGCGGATGGGCCGGTGAGCCCCAGCATTTT
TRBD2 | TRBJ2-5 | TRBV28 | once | CASVGRGGPNPFQETQYF | TGTGCCAGCGTCGGTCGGGGGGGGCCCAACCCCTTCCAAGAGACCCAGTACTTC
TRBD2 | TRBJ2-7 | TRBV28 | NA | CASSFPTSGSYEQYF | TGTGCCAGCAGTTTTCCAACTAGCGGGAGTTACGAGCAGTACTTC
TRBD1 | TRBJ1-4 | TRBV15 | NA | CATSRETGTGNEKLFF | TGTGCCACCAGCAGAGAGACCGGGACAGGGAATGAAAAACTGTTTTTT
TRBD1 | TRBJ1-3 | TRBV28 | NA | CAGSTRRQGVSGNTIYF | TGTGCCGGCAGTACCCGAAGACAGGGCGTCTCTGGAAACACCATATATTTT
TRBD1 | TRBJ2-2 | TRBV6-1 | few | CASNRDRGKSGELFF | TGTGCCAGCAATCGTGACAGGGGGAAGTCCGGGGAGCTGTTTTTT
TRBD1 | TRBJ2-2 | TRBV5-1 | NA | CASNGGVLDRGYNTGELFF | TGCGCCAGCAACGGAGGGGTGTTGGACAGGGGGTATAACACCGGGGAGCTGTTTTTT
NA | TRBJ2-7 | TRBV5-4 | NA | CASSPKGLGNEQYF | TGTGCCAGCAGCCCAAAGGGGCTTGGCAACGAGCAGTACTTC
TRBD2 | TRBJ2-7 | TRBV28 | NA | CASRTSGGAEEQYF | TGTGCCAGCAGAACTAGCGGGGGGGCCGAAGAGCAGTACTTC
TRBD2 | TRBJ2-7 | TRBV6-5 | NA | CASSRLALYEQYF | TGTGCCAGCAGTCGACTAGCACTCTACGAGCAGTACTTC
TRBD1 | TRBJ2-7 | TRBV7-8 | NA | CASSLQGTGGYEQYF | TGTGCCAGCAGCTTACAAGGGACAGGGGGCTACGAGCAGTACTTC
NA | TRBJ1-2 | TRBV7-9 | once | CASTQLLQEGGYTF | TGTGCCAGCACCCAACTCCTACAGGAGGGGGGCTACACCTTC
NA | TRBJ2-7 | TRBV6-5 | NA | CASGGIDFGEQYF | TGTGCCAGCGGCGGGATCGATTTTGGTGAGCAGTACTTC
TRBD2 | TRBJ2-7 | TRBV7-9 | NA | CASSPGLAGVYEQYF | TGTGCCAGCAGCCCCGGACTAGCGGGAGTGTACGAGCAGTACTTC
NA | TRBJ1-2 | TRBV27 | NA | CASSLATNYGYTF | TGTGCCAGCAGTTTAGCGACTAACTATGGCTACACCTTC
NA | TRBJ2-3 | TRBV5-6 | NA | CASSLGSGYTQYF | TGTGCCAGCAGCTTGGGGTCGGGTTATACGCAGTATTTT
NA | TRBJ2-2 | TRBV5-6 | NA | CASSSFRLDNTGELFF | TGTGCCAGCAGCTCCTTCCGACTAGACAACACCGGGGAGCTGTTTTTT
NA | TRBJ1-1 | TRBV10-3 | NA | CAITARGGENTEAFF | TGTGCCATCACCGCCCGGGGGGGAGAGAACACTGAAGCTTTCTTT
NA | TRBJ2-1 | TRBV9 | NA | CASSVRDGGSSYNEQFF | TGTGCCAGCAGCGTACGGGACGGAGGGAGCTCCTACAATGAGCAGTTCTTC
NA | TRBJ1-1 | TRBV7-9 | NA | CASSHTSMNTEAFF | TGTGCCAGCAGCCATACATCGATGAACACTGAAGCTTTCTTT
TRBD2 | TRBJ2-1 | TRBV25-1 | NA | CASSVRGSYNEQFF | TGTGCCAGCAGTGTGCGGGGGTCCTACAATGAGCAGTTCTTC